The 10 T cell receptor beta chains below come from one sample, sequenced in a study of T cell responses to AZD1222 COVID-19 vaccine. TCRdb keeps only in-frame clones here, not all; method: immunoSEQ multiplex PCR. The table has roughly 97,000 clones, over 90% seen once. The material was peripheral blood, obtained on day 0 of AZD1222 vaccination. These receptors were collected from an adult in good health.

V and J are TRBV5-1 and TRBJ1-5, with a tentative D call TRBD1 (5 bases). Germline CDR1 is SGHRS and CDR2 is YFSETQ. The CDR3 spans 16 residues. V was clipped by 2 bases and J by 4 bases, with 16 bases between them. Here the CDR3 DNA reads TGCGCCAGCAGCTTAGGGACGGGAAATAGAAATCAGCCCCAGCATTTT. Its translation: CASSLGTGNRNQPQHF.

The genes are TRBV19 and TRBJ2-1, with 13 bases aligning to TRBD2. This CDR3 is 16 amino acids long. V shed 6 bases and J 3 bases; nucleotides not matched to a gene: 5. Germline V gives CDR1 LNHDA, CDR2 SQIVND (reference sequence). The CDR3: CASSVLAGGIYNEQFF. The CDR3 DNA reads TGTGCCAGTAGCGTACTAGCGGGAGGGATCTACAATGAGCAGTTCTTC. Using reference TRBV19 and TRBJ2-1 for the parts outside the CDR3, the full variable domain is DGGITQSPKYLFRKEGQNVTLSCEQNLNHDAMYWYRQDPGQGLRLIYYSQIVNDFQKGDIAEGYSVSREKKESFPLTVTSAQKNPTAFYLCASSVLAGGIYNEQFFGPGTRLTVL.

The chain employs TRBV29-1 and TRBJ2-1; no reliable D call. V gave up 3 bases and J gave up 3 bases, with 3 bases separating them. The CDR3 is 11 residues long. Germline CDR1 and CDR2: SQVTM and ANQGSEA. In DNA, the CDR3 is TGCAGCGTTGAGGTCTACAATGAGCAGTTCTTC. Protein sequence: CSVEVYNEQFF.

CDR3 region: CASSPGGGLNEQFF. The CDR3 coding sequence is TGTGCCAGCAGCCCCGGGGGGGGGCTGAATGAGCAGTTCTTC. J is TRBJ2-1 and V is TRBV13; 8 bases are shared with TRBD2. The CDR3 extends over 14 amino acids. J lost 7 bases, V lost 5 bases, and 7 bases had no gene match. In germline, CDR1 is PRHDT, CDR2 FYEKMQ (reference sequence).

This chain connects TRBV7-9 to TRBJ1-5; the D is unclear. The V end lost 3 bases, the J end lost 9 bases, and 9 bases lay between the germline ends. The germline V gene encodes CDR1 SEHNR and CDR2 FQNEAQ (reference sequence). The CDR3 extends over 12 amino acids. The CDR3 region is CASSFLDGPQHF. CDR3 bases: TGTGCCAGCAGCTTCCTTGACGGGCCCCAGCATTTT.

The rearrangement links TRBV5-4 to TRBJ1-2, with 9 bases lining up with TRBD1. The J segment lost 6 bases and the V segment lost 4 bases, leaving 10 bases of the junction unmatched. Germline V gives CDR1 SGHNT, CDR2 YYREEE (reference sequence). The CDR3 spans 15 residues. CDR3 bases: TGTGCCAGCAGCCGTAACCCCACAGGGGGCGATGGCTACACCTTC. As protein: CASSRNPTGGDGYTF.

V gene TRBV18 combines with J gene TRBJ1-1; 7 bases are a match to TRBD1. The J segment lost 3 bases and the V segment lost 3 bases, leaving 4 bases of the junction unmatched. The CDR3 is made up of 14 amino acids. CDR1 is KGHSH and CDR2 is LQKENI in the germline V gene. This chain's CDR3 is CASSPLQGDTEAFF. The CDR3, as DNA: TGTGCCAGCTCACCGCTTCAGGGGGACACTGAAGCTTTCTTT.

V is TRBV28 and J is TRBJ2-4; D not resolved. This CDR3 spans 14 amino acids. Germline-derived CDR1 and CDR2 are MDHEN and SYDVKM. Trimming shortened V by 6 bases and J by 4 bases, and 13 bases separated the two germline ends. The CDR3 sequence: CASSPGGSKNIQYF. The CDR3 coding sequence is TGTGCCAGCAGCCCGGGTGGCAGTAAAAACATTCAGTACTTC.

CDR3 sequence reads: CSVEDGTANEQYF. CDR3 nucleotides: TGCAGCGTTGAGGATGGGACAGCGAACGAGCAGTACTTC. The rearrangement links TRBV29-1 to TRBJ2-7; TRBD1 matches at 7 bases. V lost 3 bases, J lost 5 bases, and 7 bases stayed unmatched. Per the germline V gene, CDR1 is SQVTM and CDR2 is ANQGSEA. The CDR3 totals 13 residues.

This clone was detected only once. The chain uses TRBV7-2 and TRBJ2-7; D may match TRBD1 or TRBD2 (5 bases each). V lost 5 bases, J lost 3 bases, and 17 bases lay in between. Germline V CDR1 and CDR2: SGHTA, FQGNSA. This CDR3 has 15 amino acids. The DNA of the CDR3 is TGTGCCAGCAGCGTTGGGGGACCTAGGAACTACGAGCAGTACTTC. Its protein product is CASSVGGPRNYEQYF.